This TCR beta chain was documented in a study of blood T cell repertoires in COVID-19. For the study at large: Italy, Spain and the United States were the sources of the convalescent and acute COVID-19 samples.

The data were produced by immunoSEQ multiplex PCR, yet TCRdb's version contains in-frame clones alone and is incomplete. The sample gives roughly 200,000 clones, over 80% of which show up once; less than 1.5% is in the top ten. Germline V gene data show CDR1 as MNHEY and CDR2 as SVGEGT. The trim removed 0 bases at V and 4 bases at J, leaving 3 bases unmatched. CDR3 length: 15 residues. The receptor was derived from a man aged 30 to 39 who had recovered from COVID-19. The chain recombines TRBV6-2 or TRBV6-3 with TRBJ2-3; 8 bases are shared with TRBD2. Sample: PBMCs or T cells enriched from blood (not recorded which). CDR3 in amino acids: CASSYSRGGPDTQYF. CDR3 bases: TGTGCCAGCAGTTACTCGCGCGGGGGGCCAGATACGCAGTATTTT.